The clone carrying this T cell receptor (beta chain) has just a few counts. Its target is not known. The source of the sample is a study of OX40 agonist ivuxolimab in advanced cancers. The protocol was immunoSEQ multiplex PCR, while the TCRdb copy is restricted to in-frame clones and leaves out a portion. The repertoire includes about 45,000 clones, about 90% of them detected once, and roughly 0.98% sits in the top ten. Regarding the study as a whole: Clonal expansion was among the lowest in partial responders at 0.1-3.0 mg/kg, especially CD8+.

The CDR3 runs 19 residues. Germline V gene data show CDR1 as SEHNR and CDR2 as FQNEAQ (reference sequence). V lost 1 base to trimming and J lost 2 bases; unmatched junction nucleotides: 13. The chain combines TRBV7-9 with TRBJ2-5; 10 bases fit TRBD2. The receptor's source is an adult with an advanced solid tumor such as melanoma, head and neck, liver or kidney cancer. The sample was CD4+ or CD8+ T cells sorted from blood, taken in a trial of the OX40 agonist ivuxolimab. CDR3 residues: CASSLVLARTSGRQETQYF. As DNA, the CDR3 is TGTGCCAGCAGCTTAGTCCTAGCAAGGACTAGCGGCCGTCAAGAGACCCAGTACTTC.